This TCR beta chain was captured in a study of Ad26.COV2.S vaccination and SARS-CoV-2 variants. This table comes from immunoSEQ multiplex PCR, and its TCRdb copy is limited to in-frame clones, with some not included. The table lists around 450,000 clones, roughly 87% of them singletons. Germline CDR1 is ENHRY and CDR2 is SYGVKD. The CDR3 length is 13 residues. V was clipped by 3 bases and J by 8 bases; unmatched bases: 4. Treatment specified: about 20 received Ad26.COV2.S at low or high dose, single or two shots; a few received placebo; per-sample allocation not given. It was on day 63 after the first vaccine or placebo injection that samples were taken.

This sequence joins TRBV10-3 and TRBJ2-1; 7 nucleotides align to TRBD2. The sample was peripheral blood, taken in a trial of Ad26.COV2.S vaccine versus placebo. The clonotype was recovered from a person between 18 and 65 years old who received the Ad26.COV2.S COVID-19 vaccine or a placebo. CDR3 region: CAISEVGRDEQFF. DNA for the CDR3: TGTGCCATCAGTGAAGTGGGGAGGGATGAGCAGTTCTTC.